This TCR beta chain originates from a study of beta chain features in type 1 diabetes. Study details: Across the samples, approximately 98,000,000 sorted cells were examined in total.

V was pared by 6 bases and J by 4 bases, with 7 bases of the junction left unmatched. The germline V gene has CDR1 LNHDA and CDR2 SQIVND (reference sequence). The CDR3 loop spans 15 amino acids. Sorting with CD45RO/CCR7/CD25/CD127/CD95/CD27 yielded naive, central memory, regulatory and stem-like memory CD4+ cells. Each sorted fraction was over 98% pure. Sequencing targeted expressed TCRB transcripts, as all isolated RNA had been reverse transcribed. It was found that naive, central memory and regulatory T cell samples averaged roughly 3.6 million reads. The assay was immunoSEQ multiplex PCR, and TCRdb's table has in-frame clones only and misses some. The table lists about 240,000 clones, approximately 15% of them singletons. This clone was counted between two and nine times. The antigen is not known. Notes on the study in general: TCRB CDR3s from Type 1 diabetes patients were moderately but significantly shorter in all four CD4+ subsets.

The sequenced material came from naive CD4+ T cells from blood. The clonotype was recovered from a man aged 25-40 years with type 1 diabetes. This chain connects TRBV19 to TRBJ1-5; 9 positions match TRBD1. The CDR3 reads CASSTGGFGNQPQHF. The CDR3 DNA reads as TGTGCCAGTAGCACAGGGGGCTTTGGGAATCAGCCCCAGCATTTT.